This T cell receptor (beta chain) was recorded in a study of blood T cell repertoires in COVID-19. Whole-study context: Donors in the United States, Italy and Spain gave samples during acute or convalescent COVID-19.

TCRdb keeps only in-frame clones here, not all; method: immunoSEQ multiplex PCR. The sample holds approximately 320,000 clones, roughly 90% seen once. CDR1 MGHRA and CDR2 YSYEKL come from the germline V gene. This CDR3 has 17 amino acids. The J segment lost 4 bases and the V segment lost 4 bases, leaving 7 bases of the junction unmatched. Cohorts were based on clinical histories the participants reported. The receptor comes from a man aged 55 to 70 who had recovered from COVID-19. The sample was PBMCs or T cells enriched from blood (not recorded which). The rearrangement uses TRBV4-1 and TRBJ2-1; 13 nucleotides match TRBD2. This chain's CDR3 is CASSPQGLAGLYNEQFF. In DNA, the CDR3 is TGCGCCAGCAGCCCGCAGGGACTAGCGGGATTATACAATGAGCAGTTCTTC.